This T cell receptor (beta chain) was retrieved from a study of cytomegalovirus exposure and HLA in healthy donors. V dropped 3 bases and J dropped 0 bases, with 3 bases sitting between them. The CDR3 has 13 amino acids. CDR1 is ENHRY, CDR2 SYGVKD, per germline. Both 60 Vbeta primers and 13 Jbeta primers went into the PCR. Here immunoSEQ multiplex PCR was the method, and the copy in TCRdb shows in-frame clones only, minus some. The sample lists a few hundred thousand clones; roughly 90% were seen once. The TCR was taken from a woman aged 18-29 years in good health and CMV-seronegative. The source material was PBMCs. V usage is TRBV10-3 and J usage is TRBJ1-5, with D unresolved. CDR3 in DNA: TGTGCCATCAGTGAATATAGCAATCAGCCCCAGCATTTT. Its protein product is CAISEYSNQPQHF.